Sequencing of this T cell receptor (beta chain) was carried out in a study of blood T cell repertoires in COVID-19 (dated by TCRdb to 2019 to 2021). Study-level background: Samples covering the acute and convalescent phases of COVID-19 were provided by collaborators in the United States, Italy and Spain. The material from the prospective study consisted of cDNA or gDNA derived from T cells, B-cell-depleted T cells, or PBMCs. The dataset comprised deeply sampled blood TCRbeta repertoires from subjects exposed to, actively infected with, or recovered from COVID-19. The repertoires were released in a freely available public database intended as a resource for research on the immune response to SARS-CoV-2. The samples were drawn from the first 160 participants of the ongoing ImmuneRACE study and from 1,200 or so subjects provided by 6 global collaborators. Sample metadata almost always included a de-identified subject ID, COVID-19 status, age in years and sex. Where available, HLA class I and class II types were taken from metadata supplied by the sample provider and were not determined by assay-based typing.

TCRbeta CDR3 regions were amplified from genomic DNA by means of the immunoSEQ Assay, a bias-controlled multiplex PCR. In the source study's methods: Nucleated cell counts per sample were estimated from amplification of reference gene primers within the assay. To quantify the absolute abundance of each unique TCRbeta CDR3 rearrangement, sequence reads were collapsed and filtered. For each sample, productive Simpson clonality was calculated as the square root of Simpson's diversity index across productive rearrangements. Imported from immuneACCESS, the table was reduced by TCRdb to in-frame sequences with V and J called. These copies leave out some clones; in studies compared against another copy, an unresolved V gene accounts for under half, and the cause of the remainder is not known. V and J calls and clone size are copied from that table; D and trimming were computed from the DNA. This sample has under 500,000 clones in its table, and roughly 91% of those were observed once. The ten largest clonotypes hold approximately 4.3% of the sample.

Each collaborating institution followed its own protocols to collect whole blood in K2EDTA tubes. Collaborator samples were shipped for TCRbeta analysis as frozen whole blood, isolated PBMCs, or DNA extracted from either sample type. V loses 3 bases of germline sequence and J loses 7 bases, and the interval between the two ends is 18 bases. The cysteine opens and the phenylalanine closes a CDR3 of 15 amino acids. The CDR3 DNA has 45 bases and is translated from base 1. Reading the germline V gene gives CDR1 MNHNS and CDR2 SASEGT. General conclusions and limits of the study: The quantity of clinical and demographic metadata differed by source and by participant and was supplied without curation.

Of note for this clone: Its antigen is not yet known. No base quality values were provided; no much bigger clone lies one nucleotide off.

The rearrangement combines TRBV6-1 with TRBJ1-2; the D region possibly corresponds to TRBD1 (5 bases align). The receptor was derived from a woman under 40 with acute or convalescent COVID-19. Sequenced input: peripheral blood. The DNA sequence is TGTGCCAGCAGTGACCCATTACGGGGGGTCGGTGGCTACACCTTC. The translation is CASSDPLRGVGGYTF.